This entry features one T cell receptor beta chain sequence. Its antigen is as yet unknown. Lacking the conserved final phenylalanine or tryptophan, this CDR3 likely reflects a read error. Making use of molecular barcodes, quantitative 5'-RACE generated TCR beta libraries. MiXCR, run by TCRdb on the 5' RACE reads, gives a single entry per CDR3 protein. The repertoire includes fewer than 400,000 distinct CDR3 sequences, approximately 8.2% of them detected once, and about 15% sits in the top ten. The CDR3 consists of 15 residues. Trimming took off 5 bases at V and 8 bases at J, with 21 bases between the two ends. Germline lookup yields CDR1 SEHNR and CDR2 FQNEAQ (reference sequence). The record originates from a study of CD8 T cells in ankylosing spondylitis. Broader study findings: Some of these motif variants have turned up before, in reports on reactive arthritis synovial fluid and blood. Significantly higher representation of disease-linked clones was reported for matched ankylosing spondylitis synovial fluid. Seemingly distinctive of ankylosing spondylitis blood was a TCR beta motif formed by eight highly homologous variants. Within peripheral blood, clones linked to disease were CD8+ and relatively rare.

This TCR was sampled from a male donor with ankylosing spondylitis. The gene calls are TRBV7-9 and TRBJ1-2, with a possible D match to TRBD1 (5 bases). The sample comprised blood, either unsorted or a sorted T cell fraction (not recorded which). This CDR3 reads CASSPPSQGHRGYTV. DNA for the CDR3: TGTGCCAGCAGCCCACCATCCCAGGGCCACAGGGGCTACACCGTC.